Only a few counts were recorded for the clone carrying this T cell receptor beta chain. Its specificity is not known. Using a J-beta primer mix together with a sample-barcoded 5' primer, a second PCR was run for roughly 6 to 11 cycles. Every molecule of cDNA carried a tag from a template-switch adaptor with 12 random nucleotides. MiXCR, run by TCRdb on the 5' RACE reads, gives a single entry per CDR3 protein. Here the sample spans about 280,000 distinct CDR3 sequences, roughly a quarter being singletons. These data are taken from a study of blood T cells in healthy people across ages. Overall study results and limits: Unknown CMV status may confound age-related changes in expanded clones.

The ends were cut back, 8 bases at V and 7 bases at J, with 14 bases in the middle. Germline CDR1 is MNHEY and CDR2 is SVGEGT. The CDR3 covers 12 residues. J is TRBJ1-2 and V is TRBV6-2 or TRBV6-3; D is possibly TRBD1 (6 bases). Sequences were obtained from blood. The origin of this receptor is a woman aged 70-85 years in good health. The CDR3 here is CASGTGPRGYTF. CDR3 coding DNA: TGTGCCAGCGGAACAGGGCCGCGTGGCTACACCTTC.